The 17 T cell receptor beta chains presented below share a single source sample, sequenced in a study of shared clonotypes between healthy human individuals (TCRdb year 2020). Libraries came from the immunoSEQ multiplex PCR assay. TCRdb mirrors the immuneACCESS table, restricted to in-frame sequences. Some clones are absent from its copies; in checked studies, under half trace to an unresolved V gene, and the reason for the others is unknown. The sample includes hundreds of thousands of clones, with just over 75% observed a single time. The ten largest clones represent around 12% of the sample. Sequencing used PBMCs. All receptors come from a woman in her forties in good health. Some clones in this sample may be carry-over from other donors' samples.

In regard to this clone: A read error is possible here, since a much larger clone lies one base away. The rearrangement links TRBV30 to TRBJ2-2, with a possible D match to TRBD2 (6 bases). Germline-derived CDR1 and CDR2 are GTSNPN and SVGIG (reference sequence). The CDR3 totals 15 residues. Here the CDR3 reads CAWSVREKDTGELLF. DNA of the CDR3: TGTGCCTGGAGTGTACGGGAGAAGGACACCGGGGAGCTGCTTTTT.

The V gene is TRBV28, the J gene TRBJ1-5; 8 bases are shared with TRBD1. This CDR3 spans 16 amino acids. Germline values: CDR1 MDHEN, CDR2 SYDVKM. Germline trimming cut 0 bases from V and 1 base from J; bases unmatched to any gene: 2. CDR3 residues: CASSLWSGGSNQPQHF. The CDR3 nucleotides read TGTGCCAGCAGTTTATGGTCAGGGGGCAGCAATCAGCCCCAGCATTTT.

The J gene is TRBJ2-3, the V gene TRBV5-4; no reliable D call. Germline V lookup: CDR1 SGHNT, CDR2 YYREEE (reference sequence). The CDR3 length is 16 residues. V was shortened by 7 bases and J by 5 bases, with 23 bases between the two germline ends. DNA for the CDR3: TGTGCCAGCTCCAAAACCAAAATGGGTGTTGGAGATACGCAGTATTTT. This sequence encodes CASSKTKMGVGDTQYF.

The V call is TRBV4-3, the J call TRBJ1-2; D remains unclear. The length of the CDR3 is 14 residues. CDR1 and CDR2 (germline): LGHNA, YSLEER. The V end lost 4 bases, the J end lost 12 bases, and 21 bases lay between the germline ends. The CDR3 protein is CASSPYGNALFNTF. Here the CDR3 DNA reads TGCGCCAGCAGCCCTTACGGGAATGCCCTATTCAACACCTTC.

The CDR3 nucleotides read TGTGCAAGCTCCACCGTAAATCAGCCCCAGCATTTT. Amino acids: CASSTVNQPQHF. The chain is built from TRBV28 and TRBJ1-5; D is unclear. Germline loops: CDR1 MDHEN, CDR2 SYDVKM. CDR3 size: 12 residues.

The chain has TRBV10-2 and TRBJ2-1, with TRBD2 identical over 12 bases. V lost 6 bases to trimming and J lost 6 bases; unmatched junction nucleotides: 3. Germline assignment: CDR1 WSHSY and CDR2 SAAADI. CDR3 length: 14 residues. The CDR3, as DNA: TGCGCCAGCAGACTAGCGGGAGGCTCCAATGAGCAGTTCTTC. Encoded protein: CASRLAGGSNEQFF.

The rearrangement links TRBV28 to TRBJ1-5; possibly TRBD1 for D (5 bases). CDR1 MDHEN and CDR2 SYDVKM come from the germline V gene. The length of the CDR3 is 19 residues. The V end was cut by 2 bases, the J end by 1 base, with 21 bases between. The CDR3 protein is CASSLGTRGLPLSNQPQHF. The CDR3, as DNA: TGTGCCAGCAGTTTAGGGACCCGCGGACTCCCCTTGAGCAATCAGCCCCAGCATTTT.

The chain couples TRBV5-1 to TRBJ1-1, with D possibly TRBD1 on 5 matching bases. The germline V and J ends were trimmed by 4 bases and 0 bases, with 13 bases remaining between them. Germline loops: CDR1 SGHRS, CDR2 YFSETQ. The CDR3 has 15 residues. CDR3 protein: CASSAAGPMNTEAFF. In DNA, the CDR3 is TGCGCCAGCAGCGCGGCGGGACCGATGAACACTGAAGCTTTCTTT.

About this clone: Germline is not matched at one junction end, which may reflect a read error. The chain joins TRBV7-3 to TRBJ2-7; TRBD2 aligns across 12 bases. The CDR3 has 15 residues. Germline V gives CDR1 SGHTA, CDR2 FQGTGA. The CDR3 loop is CASSGGLAGTYEQYF. In DNA form, the CDR3 reads TGCGCCAGCAGCGGCGGACTAGCGGGGACCTACGAGCAGTACTTC.

The gene calls are TRBV5-1 and TRBJ2-3, with TRBD2 identical over 16 bases. The V gene end was trimmed by 3 bases and the J gene end by 5 bases; junction bases not matched to a gene: 3. Germline assignment: CDR1 SGHRS and CDR2 YFSETQ. The CDR3 consists of 16 residues. The CDR3 spells CASSSGLAGGVDTQYF. The CDR3, as DNA: TGCGCCAGCAGCTCGGGACTAGCGGGAGGGGTAGATACGCAGTATTTT.

The V gene is TRBV4-3, the J gene TRBJ2-1; maybe TRBD2 (5 bases). In germline, CDR1 is LGHNA, CDR2 YSLEER. The CDR3 extends over 16 amino acids. Between the trimmed V and J ends, which lost 0 bases and 3 bases, there was a span of 12 bases. The CDR3 DNA is TGCGCCAGCAGCCAAGAGCGGAGACTAAGCTACAATGAGCAGTTCTTC. It translates to CASSQERRLSYNEQFF.

The gene calls are TRBV5-4 and TRBJ2-7, with 8 nucleotides matching TRBD1. Per germline, CDR1 SGHNT and CDR2 YYREEE (reference sequence). CDR3 length: 13 residues. J was trimmed by 6 bases and V by 0 bases; bases with no gene match: 2. CDR3 in DNA: TGTGCCAGCAGCTTGGGGACAGGGCCCGAGCAGTACTTC. Protein: CASSLGTGPEQYF.

A few counts support this clone. The chain recombines TRBV6-6 with TRBJ2-1, with D unclear. Germline CDR1 and CDR2: MNHNY and SVGAGI (reference sequence). The CDR3 runs to 11 residues. Deletions cut 2 bases from V and 9 bases from J, with 5 bases between. The CDR3 coding sequence is TGTGCCAGCAGTTACGAGAGTGAGCAGTTCTTC. Translating it yields CASSYESEQFF.

In its sample, this clone was seen a few times. This sample includes further DNA sequences coding for the same CDR3. This chain links TRBV7-2 with TRBJ2-2; D remains unclear. Germline CDR1 is SGHTA and CDR2 is FQGNSA. V was pared by 0 bases and J by 3 bases, with 5 bases between. CDR3 length equals 14 residues. The chain's CDR3 is CASSLARDTGELFF. In DNA form, the CDR3 reads TGTGCCAGCAGCTTAGCACGGGACACCGGGGAGCTGTTTTTT.

The rearrangement uses TRBV19 and TRBJ2-7; weak D call: TRBD2 (6 bases). V gave up 1 base and J gave up 5 bases, with 15 bases separating them. CDR3 length equals 15 residues. The germline V gene has CDR1 LNHDA and CDR2 SQIVND (reference sequence). CDR3 amino acids: CASSIVAELNHEQYF. CDR3 nucleotide sequence: TGTGCCAGTAGTATAGTAGCGGAATTAAATCACGAGCAGTACTTC.

Note on this clone: A far larger clone lies a single base away; this is likely a read error. This chain links TRBV30 with TRBJ2-2; possibly TRBD1 or TRBD2 for D (6 bases each). The CDR3 has 15 amino acids. V lost 3 bases, J lost 9 bases, and 20 bases lay in between. The V gene's germline CDR1 is GTSNPN and CDR2 SVGIG (reference sequence). The CDR3 DNA reads TGTGCCTGGAGGAGTGCAGGGGAGGATACCAGGGAGCTGTTTTTT. This encodes CAWRSAGEDTRELFF.

The gene calls are TRBV9 and TRBJ2-5, with D tentatively TRBD2 (6 bases). Trimming stripped 6 bases from V and 3 bases from J, with 15 bases between. Germline values: CDR1 SGDLS, CDR2 YYNGEE. The CDR3 extends over 14 amino acids. The CDR3 loop is CASIEGRGKETQYF. In DNA form, the CDR3 reads TGTGCCAGCATCGAGGGGCGGGGTAAAGAGACCCAGTACTTC.